Shown below are 4 T cell receptor beta chains from a single sample sequenced in a study of CD8 T cells in Susac syndrome. Roughly 0.5 to 1 ug RNA was reverse transcribed with random hexamers. MiXCR was run by TCRdb on the immunoSEQ multiplex PCR reads, yielding one entry per CDR3 protein. This sample has about 190,000 distinct CDR3 sequences, with about 95% found just once. The material sequenced was CD4+ T cells from PBMCs. The receptors shown here come from a human donor in good health.

The chain carries TRBV5-1 and TRBJ2-1; 12 bases fit TRBD1. The V and J ends lost 4 bases and 8 bases, in that order; junction bases with no gene match: 7. Germline lookup yields CDR1 SGHRS and CDR2 YFSETQ. The CDR3 has 15 amino acids. DNA for the CDR3: TGCGCCAGCAGCAAGCCCGGGACAGGGGGCCATGAGCAGTTCTTC. Protein: CASSKPGTGGHEQFF.

The V and J genes are TRBV3-1 and TRBJ2-1; unclear D gene. The germline CDR1 and CDR2 sequences are LGHDT and YNNKEL (reference sequence). V was trimmed by 4 bases and J by 5 bases, leaving 9 bases between them. The CDR3 covers 13 residues. CDR3 region: CASSRVGHNEQFF. The CDR3, as DNA: TGTGCCAGCAGCCGAGTAGGGCACAATGAGCAGTTCTTC.

The chain is built from TRBV20-1 and TRBJ1-2; a possible D gene is TRBD1 (5 bases). The germline gives CDR1 DFQATT, CDR2 SNEGSKA (reference sequence). V lost 1 base, J lost 8 bases, and 14 bases lay in between. This CDR3 has 13 residues. This CDR3 reads CSARVDQGLGYTF. CDR3 DNA: TGCAGTGCTAGAGTGGATCAGGGCCTAGGCTACACCTTC.

J is TRBJ2-7 and V is TRBV3-1; D not resolved. The CDR3 covers 11 residues. Germline CDR1 and CDR2: LGHDT and YNNKEL (reference sequence). V was cut by 1 base and J by 5 bases, with 3 bases left in between. This CDR3 reads CASSQGNEQYF. The DNA for the CDR3 is TGTGCCAGCAGCCAAGGTAACGAGCAGTACTTC.